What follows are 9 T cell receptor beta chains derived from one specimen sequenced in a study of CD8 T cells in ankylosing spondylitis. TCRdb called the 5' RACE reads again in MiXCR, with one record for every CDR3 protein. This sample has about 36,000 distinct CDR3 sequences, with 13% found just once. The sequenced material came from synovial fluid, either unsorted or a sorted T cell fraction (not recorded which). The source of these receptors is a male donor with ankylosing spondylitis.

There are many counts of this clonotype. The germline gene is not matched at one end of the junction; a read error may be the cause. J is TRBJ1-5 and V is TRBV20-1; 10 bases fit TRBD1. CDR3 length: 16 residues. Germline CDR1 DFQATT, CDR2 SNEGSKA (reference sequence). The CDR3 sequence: CSAGEPGQGINQPQHF. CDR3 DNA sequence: TGCAGTGCTGGAGAACCGGGACAGGGGATTAATCAGCCCCAGCATTTT.

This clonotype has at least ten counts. The CDR3 sequence: CASSITQGSGANVLTF. The CDR3 DNA sequence: TGTGCCAGTAGTATAACTCAAGGCTCTGGGGCCAACGTCCTGACTTTC. The chain recombines TRBV19 with TRBJ2-6; no firm D call. V gave up 2 bases and J gave up 0 bases, with 8 bases separating them. CDR3 size: 16 residues. Germline V CDR1 and CDR2: LNHDA, SQIVND (reference sequence).

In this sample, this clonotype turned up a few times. This chain's CDR3 is CASSQEIWGRQFF. CDR3 nucleotides: TGCGCCAGCAGCCAAGAGATTTGGGGACGGCAGTTCTTC. This chain uses TRBV4-3 with TRBJ2-1; D is tentatively TRBD1 or TRBD2 (5 bases each). Germline V CDR1 and CDR2: LGHNA, YSLEER. CDR3 size: 13 residues. Trimming took 0 bases from V and 12 from J, leaving 12 bases between them.

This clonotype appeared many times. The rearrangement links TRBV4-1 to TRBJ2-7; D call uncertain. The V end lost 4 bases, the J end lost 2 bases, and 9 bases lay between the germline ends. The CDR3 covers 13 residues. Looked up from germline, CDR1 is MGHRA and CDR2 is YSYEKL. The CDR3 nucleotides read TGCGCCAGCAGCCCCCTACGTACCTACGAGCAGTACTTC. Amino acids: CASSPLRTYEQYF.

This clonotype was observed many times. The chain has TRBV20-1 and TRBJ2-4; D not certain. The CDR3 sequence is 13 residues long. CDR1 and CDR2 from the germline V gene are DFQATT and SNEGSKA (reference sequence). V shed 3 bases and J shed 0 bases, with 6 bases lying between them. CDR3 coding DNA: TGCAGTGCTAGTCACGAAGCCAAAAACATTCAGTACTTC. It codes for CSASHEAKNIQYF.

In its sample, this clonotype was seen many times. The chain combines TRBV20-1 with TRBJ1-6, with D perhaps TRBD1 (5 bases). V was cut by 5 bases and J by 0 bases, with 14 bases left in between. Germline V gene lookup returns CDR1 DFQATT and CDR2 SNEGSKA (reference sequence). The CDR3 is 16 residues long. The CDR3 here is CSAPGGPLSYNSPLHF. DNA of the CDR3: TGCAGTGCTCCCGGGGGACCACTCTCCTATAATTCACCCCTCCACTTT.

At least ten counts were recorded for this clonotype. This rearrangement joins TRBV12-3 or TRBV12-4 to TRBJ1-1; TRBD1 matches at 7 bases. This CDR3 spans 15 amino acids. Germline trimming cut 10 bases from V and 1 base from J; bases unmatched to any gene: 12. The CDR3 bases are TGTGCCACCGAAGCCCCGGGGACAGAGAACACTGAAGCTTTCTTT. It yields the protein CATEAPGTENTEAFF.

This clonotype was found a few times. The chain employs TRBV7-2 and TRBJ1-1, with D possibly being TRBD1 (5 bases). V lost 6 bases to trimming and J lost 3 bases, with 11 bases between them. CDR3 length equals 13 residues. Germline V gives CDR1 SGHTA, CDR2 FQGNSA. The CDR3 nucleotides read TGTGCCAGCAGGGAATGGGGCCACACTGAAGCTTTCTTT. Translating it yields CASREWGHTEAFF.

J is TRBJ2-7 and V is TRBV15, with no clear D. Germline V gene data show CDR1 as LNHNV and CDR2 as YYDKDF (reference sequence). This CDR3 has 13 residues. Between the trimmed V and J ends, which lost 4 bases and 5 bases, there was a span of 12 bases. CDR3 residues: CATSKDFVNEQYF. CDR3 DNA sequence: TGTGCCACCAGCAAAGATTTCGTAAACGAGCAGTACTTC. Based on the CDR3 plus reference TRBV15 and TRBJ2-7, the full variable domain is DAMVIQNPRYQVTQFGKPVTLSCSQTLNHNVMYWYQQKSSQAPKLLFHYYDKDFNNEADTPDNFQSRRPNTSFCFLDIRSPGLGDTAMYLCATSKDFVNEQYFGPGTRLTVT.